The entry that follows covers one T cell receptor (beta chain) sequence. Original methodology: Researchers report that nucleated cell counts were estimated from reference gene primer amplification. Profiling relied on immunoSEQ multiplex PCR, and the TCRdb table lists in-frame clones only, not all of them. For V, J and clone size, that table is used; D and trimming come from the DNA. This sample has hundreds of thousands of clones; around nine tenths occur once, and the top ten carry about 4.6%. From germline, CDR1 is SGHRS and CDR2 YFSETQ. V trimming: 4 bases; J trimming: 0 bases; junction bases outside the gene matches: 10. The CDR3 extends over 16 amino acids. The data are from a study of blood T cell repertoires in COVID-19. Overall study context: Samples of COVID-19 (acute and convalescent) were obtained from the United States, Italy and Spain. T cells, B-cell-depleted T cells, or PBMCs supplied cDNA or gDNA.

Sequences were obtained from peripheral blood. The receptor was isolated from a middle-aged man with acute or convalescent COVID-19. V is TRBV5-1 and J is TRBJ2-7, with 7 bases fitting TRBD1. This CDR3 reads CASSQQDRRYSYEQYF. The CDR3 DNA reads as TGCGCCAGCAGCCAGCAGGACAGGCGCTACTCCTACGAGCAGTACTTC.